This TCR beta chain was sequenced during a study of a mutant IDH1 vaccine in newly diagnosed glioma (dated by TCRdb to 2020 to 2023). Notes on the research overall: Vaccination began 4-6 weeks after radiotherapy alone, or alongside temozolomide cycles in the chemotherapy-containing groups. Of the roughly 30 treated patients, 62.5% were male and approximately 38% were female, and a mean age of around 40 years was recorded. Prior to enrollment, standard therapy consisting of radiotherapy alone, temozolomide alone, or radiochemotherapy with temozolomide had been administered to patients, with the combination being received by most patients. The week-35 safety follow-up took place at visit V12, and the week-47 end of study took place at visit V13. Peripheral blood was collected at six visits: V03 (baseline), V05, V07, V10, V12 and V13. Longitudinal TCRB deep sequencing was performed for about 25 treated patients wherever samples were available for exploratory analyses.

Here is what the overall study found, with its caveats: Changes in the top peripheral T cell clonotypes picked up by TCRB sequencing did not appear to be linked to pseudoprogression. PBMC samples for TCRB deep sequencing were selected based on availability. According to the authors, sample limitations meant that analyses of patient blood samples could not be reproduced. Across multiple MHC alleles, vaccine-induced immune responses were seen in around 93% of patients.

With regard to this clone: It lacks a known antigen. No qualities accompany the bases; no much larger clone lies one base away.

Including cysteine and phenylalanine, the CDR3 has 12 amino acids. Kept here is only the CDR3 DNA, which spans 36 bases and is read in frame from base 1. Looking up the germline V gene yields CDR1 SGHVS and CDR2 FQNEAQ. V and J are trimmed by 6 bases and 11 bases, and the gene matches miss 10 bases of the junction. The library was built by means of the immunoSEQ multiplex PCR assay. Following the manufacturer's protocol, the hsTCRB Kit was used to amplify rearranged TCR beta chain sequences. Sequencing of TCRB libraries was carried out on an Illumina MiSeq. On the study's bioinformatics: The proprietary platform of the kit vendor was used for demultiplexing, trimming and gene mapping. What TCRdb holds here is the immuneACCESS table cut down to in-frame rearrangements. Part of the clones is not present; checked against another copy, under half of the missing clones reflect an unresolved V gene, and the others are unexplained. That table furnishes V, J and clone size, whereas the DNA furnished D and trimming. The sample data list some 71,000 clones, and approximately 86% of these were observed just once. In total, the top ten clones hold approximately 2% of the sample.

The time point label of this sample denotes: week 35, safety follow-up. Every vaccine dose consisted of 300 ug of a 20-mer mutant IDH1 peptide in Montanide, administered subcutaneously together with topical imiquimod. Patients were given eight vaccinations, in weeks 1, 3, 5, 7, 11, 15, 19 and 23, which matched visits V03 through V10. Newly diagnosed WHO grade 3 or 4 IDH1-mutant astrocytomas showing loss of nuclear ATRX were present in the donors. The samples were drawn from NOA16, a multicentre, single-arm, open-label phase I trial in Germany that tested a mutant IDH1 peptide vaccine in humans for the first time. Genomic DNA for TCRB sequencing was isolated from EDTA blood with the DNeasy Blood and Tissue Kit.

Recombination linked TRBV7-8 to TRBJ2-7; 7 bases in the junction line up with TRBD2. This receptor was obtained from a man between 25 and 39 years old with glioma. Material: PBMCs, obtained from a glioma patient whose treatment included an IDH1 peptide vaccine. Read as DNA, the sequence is TGTGCCAGCAGTTTATCCGGGAGGTTCAAGTACTTC. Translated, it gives CASSLSGRFKYF.